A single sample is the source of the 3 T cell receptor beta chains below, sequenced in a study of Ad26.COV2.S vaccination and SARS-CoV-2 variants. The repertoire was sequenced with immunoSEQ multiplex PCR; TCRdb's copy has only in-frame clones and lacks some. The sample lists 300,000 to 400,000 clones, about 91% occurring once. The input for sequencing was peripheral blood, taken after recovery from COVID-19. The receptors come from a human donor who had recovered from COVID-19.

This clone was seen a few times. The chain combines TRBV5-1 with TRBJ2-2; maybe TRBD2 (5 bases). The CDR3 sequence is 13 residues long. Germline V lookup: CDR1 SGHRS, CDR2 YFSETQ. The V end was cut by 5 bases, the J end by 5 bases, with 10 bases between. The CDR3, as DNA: TGCGCCAGCAGGCCTCCGGGGACCGGGGAGCTGTTTTTT. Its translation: CASRPPGTGELFF.

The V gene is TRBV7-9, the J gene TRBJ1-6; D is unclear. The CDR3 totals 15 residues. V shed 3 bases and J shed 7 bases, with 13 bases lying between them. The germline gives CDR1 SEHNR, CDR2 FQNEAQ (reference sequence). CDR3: CASSLGKGPNSPLHF. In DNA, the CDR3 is TGTGCCAGCAGCTTGGGCAAGGGCCCAAATTCACCCCTCCACTTT.

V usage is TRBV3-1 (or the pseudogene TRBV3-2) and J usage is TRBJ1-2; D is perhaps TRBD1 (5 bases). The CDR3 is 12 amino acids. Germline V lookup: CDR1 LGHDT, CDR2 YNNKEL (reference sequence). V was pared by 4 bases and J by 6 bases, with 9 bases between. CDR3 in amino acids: CASSPGLHGYTF. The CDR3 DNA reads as TGTGCCAGCAGCCCAGGGTTACATGGCTACACCTTC.